One sample yielded the 8 T cell receptor beta chains listed below, sequenced in a study of graft-versus-host responses after intestinal transplantation. Irradiated stimulators labeled with violet dye, approximately 200,000 in number, were plated with approximately 200,000 CFSE-labeled responders. The assay was immunoSEQ multiplex PCR, and TCRdb's table has in-frame clones only and misses some. In the table there are 10,000 to 15,000 clones, more than 25% of which are singletons. The specimen was alloreactive CD8+ T cells from a mixed lymphocyte reaction culture, collected before intestinal transplant. Subset described: CFSE-low proliferating T cells sorted from roughly 6-day pre-transplant mixed lymphocyte reaction (GvH or HvG direction). These receptor sequences come from a human patient who received an intestinal transplant.

V usage is TRBV5-1 and J usage is TRBJ2-7; no clear D gene. The V end was cut by 1 base, the J end by 4 bases, with 15 bases between. This CDR3 contains 15 residues. CDR1 is SGHRS, CDR2 YFSETQ, per germline. CDR3 coding DNA: TGCGCCAGCAGCTTGCGTGACCCCCTCTCTTACGAGCAGTACTTC. This gives the protein CASSLRDPLSYEQYF.

The table lists this clone with a few counts. The chain joins TRBV6-5 to TRBJ1-3, with D uncertain. This CDR3 region has 16 residues. CDR1 and CDR2 from the germline V gene are MNHEY and SVGAGI. The ends were cut back, 2 bases at V and 0 bases at J, with 11 bases in the middle. The CDR3 is CASSYRLYRSGNTIYF. The CDR3 bases are TGTGCCAGCAGTTACCGGCTCTATCGCTCTGGAAACACCATATATTTT.

This chain uses TRBV21-1 with TRBJ1-1; whether TRBD1, the table's D call, matches the DNA was not checked. TRBV21-1 is a pseudogene. The CDR3 loop spans 14 amino acids. This chain's CDR3 is CASSRGQGPNEAFF. As DNA, the CDR3 is TGTGCCAGCAGCAGGGGACAGGGTCCGAATGAAGCTTTCTTT.

V gene TRBV6-5 combines with J gene TRBJ2-3; 9 bases fit TRBD2. CDR1 and CDR2 (germline): MNHEY, SVGAGI. The CDR3 runs 16 residues. After removal of 1 base from V and 2 bases from J, the junction contained 4 bases not matched to a gene. The CDR3 DNA reads TGTGCCAGCAGTTACTTTCGCGGGGGGGACACAGATACGCAGTATTTT. Translated, it gives CASSYFRGGDTDTQYF.

The chain recombines TRBV5-1 with TRBJ2-5; TRBD1 aligns across 7 bases. Trimming at V came to 2 bases and at J to 2 bases, leaving 3 bases not matched to a gene. CDR1 and CDR2 from the germline V gene are SGHRS and YFSETQ. The CDR3 contains 14 residues. The CDR3 loop is CASSLQGSQETQYF. The CDR3, as DNA: TGCGCCAGCAGCTTACAGGGGAGTCAAGAGACCCAGTACTTC.

This rearrangement joins TRBV7-9 to TRBJ2-7; 11 bases line up with TRBD2. Germline lookup yields CDR1 SEHNR and CDR2 FQNEAQ (reference sequence). V gave up 4 bases and J gave up 7 bases; unmatched junction bases: 9. The CDR3 is made up of 15 amino acids. The CDR3 region has the DNA TGTGCCAGCAGCTCTCTAGCGGGAGGTAGTAATGAGCAGTACTTC. Translating it yields CASSSLAGGSNEQYF.

The chain couples TRBV6-1 to TRBJ2-5, with D possibly called TRBD1 or TRBD2 (5 bases each). The CDR3 length is 14 residues. CDR1 and CDR2 (germline): MNHNS, SASEGT. Trimming shortened V by 2 bases and J by 5 bases, and 12 bases separated the two germline ends. Here the CDR3 DNA reads TGTGCCAGCAGTGAATACAGGAGGCGGGAGACCCAGTACTTC. Protein product: CASSEYRRRETQYF.

The chain employs TRBV2 and TRBJ1-1; 8 positions agree with TRBD1. Per germline, CDR1 SNHLY and CDR2 FYNNEI. V was pared by 8 bases and J by 3 bases, with 8 bases of the junction left unmatched. The CDR3 runs to 14 residues. CDR3 coding DNA: TGTGCCAGCGGGGGATCGACAGGGGACACTGAAGCTTTCTTT. This translates into CASGGSTGDTEAFF.